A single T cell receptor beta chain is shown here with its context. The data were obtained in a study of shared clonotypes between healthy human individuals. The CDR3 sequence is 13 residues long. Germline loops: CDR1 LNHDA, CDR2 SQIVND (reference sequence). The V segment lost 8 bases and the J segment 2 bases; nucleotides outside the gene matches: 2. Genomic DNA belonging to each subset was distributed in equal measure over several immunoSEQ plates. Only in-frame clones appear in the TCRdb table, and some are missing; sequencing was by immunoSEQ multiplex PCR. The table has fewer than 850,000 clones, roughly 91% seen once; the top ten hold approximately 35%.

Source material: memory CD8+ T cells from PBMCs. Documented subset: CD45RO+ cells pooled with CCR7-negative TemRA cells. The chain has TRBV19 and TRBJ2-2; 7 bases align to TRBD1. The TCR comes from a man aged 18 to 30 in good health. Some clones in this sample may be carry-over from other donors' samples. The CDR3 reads CASWDRNTGELFF. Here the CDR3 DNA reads TGTGCCAGTTGGGACAGAAACACCGGGGAGCTGTTTTTT. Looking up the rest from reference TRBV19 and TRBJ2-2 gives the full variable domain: DGGITQSPKYLFRKEGQNVTLSCEQNLNHDAMYWYRQDPGQGLRLIYYSQIVNDFQKGDIAEGYSVSREKKESFPLTVTSAQKNPTAFYLCASWDRNTGELFFGEGSRLTVL.